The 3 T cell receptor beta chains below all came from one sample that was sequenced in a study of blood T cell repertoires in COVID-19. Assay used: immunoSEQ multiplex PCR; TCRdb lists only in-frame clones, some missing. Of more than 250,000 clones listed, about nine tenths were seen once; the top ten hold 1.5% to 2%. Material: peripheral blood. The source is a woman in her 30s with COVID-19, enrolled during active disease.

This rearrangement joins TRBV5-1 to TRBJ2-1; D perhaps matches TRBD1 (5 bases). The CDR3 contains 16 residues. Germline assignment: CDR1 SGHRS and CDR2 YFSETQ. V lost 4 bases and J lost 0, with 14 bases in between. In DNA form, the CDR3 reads TGCGCCAGCAGCCCCTTAGGGGTCGGCTCCTACAATGAGCAGTTCTTC. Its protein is CASSPLGVGSYNEQFF. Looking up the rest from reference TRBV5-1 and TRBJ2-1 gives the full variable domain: KAGVTQTPRYLIKTRGQQVTLSCSPISGHRSVSWYQQTPGQGLQFLFEYFSETQRNKGNFPGRFSGRQFSNSRSEMNVSTLELGDSALYLCASSPLGVGSYNEQFFGPGTRLTVL.

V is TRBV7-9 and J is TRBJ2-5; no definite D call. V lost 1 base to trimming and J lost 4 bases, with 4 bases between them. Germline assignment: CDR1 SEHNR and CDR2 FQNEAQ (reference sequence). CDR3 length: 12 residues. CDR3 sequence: CASSLDLETQYF. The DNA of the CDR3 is TGTGCCAGCAGCTTAGATCTAGAGACCCAGTACTTC.

The CDR3 loop is CASSLDRGYYGYTF. The CDR3 DNA sequence: TGTGCCAGCAGTTTAGACAGGGGTTACTATGGCTACACCTTC. This rearrangement joins TRBV2 to TRBJ1-2, with TRBD1 identical over 8 bases. This CDR3 comprises 14 residues. CDR1 and CDR2 (germline): SNHLY, FYNNEI. After removal of 5 bases from V and 3 bases from J, the junction contained 5 bases not matched to a gene. Based on the CDR3 plus reference TRBV2 and TRBJ1-2, the full variable domain is EPEVTQTPSHQVTQMGQEVILRCVPISNHLYFYWYRQILGQKVEFLVSFYNNEISEKSEIFDDQFSVERPDGSNFTLKIRSTKLEDSAMYFCASSLDRGYYGYTFGSGTRLTVV.